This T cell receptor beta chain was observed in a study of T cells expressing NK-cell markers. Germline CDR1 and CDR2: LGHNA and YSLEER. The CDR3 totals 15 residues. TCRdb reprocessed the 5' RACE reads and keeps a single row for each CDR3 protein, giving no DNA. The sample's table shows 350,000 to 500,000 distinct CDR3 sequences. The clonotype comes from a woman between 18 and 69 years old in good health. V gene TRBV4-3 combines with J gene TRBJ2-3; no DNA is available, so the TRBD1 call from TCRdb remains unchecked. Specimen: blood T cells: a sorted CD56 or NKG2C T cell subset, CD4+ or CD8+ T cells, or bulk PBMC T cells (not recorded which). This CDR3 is CASSQDNWGLDTQYF.